These 5 T cell receptor beta chains were sequenced from one sample in a study of response to subunit inactivated influenza vaccine. TCRdb re-derived calls from the RT-PCR reads in MiXCR, one entry per CDR3 protein. The profile shows hundreds of thousands of distinct CDR3 sequences, 11% of them singletons. The sequenced sample was PBMCs from blood, obtained 40 to 50 days after vaccination. The source of these receptors is a man aged 50 to 59 who received an inactivated influenza vaccine.

This chain connects TRBV6-1 to TRBJ1-2; D uncertain. The V end lost 6 bases, the J end lost 8 bases, and 7 bases lay between the germline ends. This CDR3 is 10 amino acids long. Germline V gene sequence: CDR1 MNHNS, CDR2 SASEGT. The CDR3 DNA is TGTGCCAGCAGGGACTTCGGCTACACCTTC. It specifies CASRDFGYTF.

V usage is TRBV7-2 and J usage is TRBJ2-1; unclear D gene. This CDR3 has 14 amino acids. CDR1 is SGHTA and CDR2 is FQGNSA in the germline V gene. V lost 4 bases and J lost 10, with 17 bases in between. The CDR3 nucleotides are TGTGCCAGCAGCTCCCCACGCAAAGACCCAGAGCAGTTCTTC. It is translated as CASSSPRKDPEQFF.

This chain's CDR3 is CASLRADTQYF. Written as DNA, the CDR3 is TGTGCCAGCCTTAGGGCAGATACGCAGTATTTT. This chain connects TRBV12-3 or TRBV12-4 to TRBJ2-3; D ambiguous. This CDR3 has 11 residues. The V gene lost 8 bases and the J gene lost 4 bases, with 7 bases spanning the gap.

This clonotype was detected ten times or more. This chain joins TRBV4-2 and TRBJ2-5; 10 bases fit TRBD1. The V gene's germline CDR1 is LGHNA and CDR2 YNFKEQ. CDR3 length: 16 amino acids. V lost 0 bases, J lost 2 bases, and 3 bases stayed unmatched. CDR3 DNA sequence: TGTGCCAGCAGCCAAGAGACAGGGGGCCTTCAAGAGACCCAGTACTTC. Residues: CASSQETGGLQETQYF.

V and J are TRBV24-1 and TRBJ2-1; D gene uncertain. Trimming stripped 2 bases from V and 10 bases from J, with 11 bases between. This CDR3 spans 13 amino acids. The germline gives CDR1 KGHDR, CDR2 SFDVKD. CDR3 loop: CATSDYDKPEQFF. CDR3 bases: TGTGCCACCAGTGATTACGACAAACCCGAGCAGTTCTTC.